The clone carrying this TCR beta chain showed up just a few times. Its target is not known. The sample is drawn from a study of tumor-infiltrating lymphocytes in primary liver carcinoma. Study-level points and caveats: When set against blood, tumors had a significantly higher top-250-clone fraction (p = 0.039).

Alongside blood RNA obtained from unsorted whole blood, germline DNA was also extracted. V was shortened by 4 bases and J by 6 bases, with 13 bases between the two germline ends. The V gene's germline CDR1 is SGHRS and CDR2 YFSETQ. The length of the CDR3 is 13 residues. Starting material of roughly 0.45 ug total RNA yielded TCR beta cDNA via a constant-region primer. What produced the TCR beta libraries was three nested multiplex PCR rounds using slightly modified ARM-PCR. A C-beta reverse primer was combined with TRBV1-TRBV30 forward primers in the first two PCR rounds, and each round had around 11 cycles. TCRdb passed the multiplex PCR reads through MiXCR, listing each CDR3 protein once. Of 320,000 or so distinct CDR3 sequences in the sample, 55% to 65% were seen once.

The material sequenced was peripheral blood. The clonotype was recovered from a man aged 40-49 years with primary liver carcinoma and hepatitis B virus infection. This chain connects TRBV5-1 to TRBJ1-1, with D uncertain. The CDR3 reads CASSPRGHAEAFF. The DNA of the CDR3 is TGCGCCAGCAGCCCCCGAGGCCATGCTGAAGCTTTCTTT.